These 5 T cell receptor beta chains share one sample of origin, sequenced in a study of control samples from healthy donors and cancer patients (dated by TCRdb to between 2020 and 2021). Library preparation was by the immunoSEQ multiplex PCR assay. TCRdb limited this immuneACCESS table to in-frame rearrangements with V and J called. A share of clones is missing; checked studies link under half to unresolved V genes, and the rest is unexplained. The sample has just under 75,000 clones on record, less than 90% of them singletons. The ten largest account for about 4.2% of the sample. The sequenced sample consisted of blood. The receptors here all came from a woman between 50 and 59 years old in good health.

The V call is TRBV5-6, the J call TRBJ1-2, with D possibly being TRBD1 (6 bases). The germline V gene encodes CDR1 SGHDT and CDR2 YYEEEE. The CDR3 is made up of 12 amino acids. The V and J ends lost 4 bases and 5 bases respectively, with 9 bases between them. The CDR3, as DNA: TGTGCCAGCAGCCGAAGGGGGTATGGCTACACCTTC. The encoded protein is CASSRRGYGYTF.

J is TRBJ2-7 and V is TRBV12-1; TRBD1 is the table's D call and was not checked against the DNA. TRBV12-1 is a pseudogene segment. The CDR3 covers 15 residues. As DNA, the CDR3 is TGTGCCAGCAGCCGAGGGACAGGGGGCTCCTACGAGCAGTACTTC. It translates to CASSRGTGGSYEQYF.

The V call is TRBV28, the J call TRBJ2-6; possible D gene TRBD1, 6 bases. Trimming removed 2 bases at V and 0 bases at J, with 8 bases between. CDR1 and CDR2 (germline): MDHEN, SYDVKM. The CDR3 consists of 16 residues. The CDR3 is CASSLVGGSGANVLTF. CDR3 coding DNA: TGTGCCAGCAGTTTAGTAGGGGGCTCTGGGGCCAACGTCCTGACTTTC. The entire variable domain, with the rest obtained from reference TRBV28 and TRBJ2-6, is as follows: DVKVTQSSRYLVKRTGEKVFLECVQDMDHENMFWYRQDPGLGLRLIYFSYDVKMKEKGDIPEGYSVSREKKERFSLILESASTNQTSMYLCASSLVGGSGANVLTFGAGSRLTVL.

V and J are TRBV6-5 and TRBJ1-1, with D maybe TRBD1 (5 bases). The V gene lost 4 bases and the J gene lost 4 bases, with 10 bases spanning the gap. This CDR3 has 13 amino acids. CDR1 is MNHEY and CDR2 is SVGAGI in the germline V gene. CDR3 sequence reads: CASSWGRGTEAFF. The CDR3 bases are TGTGCCAGCAGTTGGGGGAGAGGCACTGAAGCTTTCTTT.

This chain uses TRBV5-1 with TRBJ2-1; TRBD2 aligns across 14 bases. Germline CDR1 reads SGHRS; CDR2 reads YFSETQ. This CDR3 is built from 18 residues. The V and J ends lost 3 bases and 2 bases, in that order; junction bases with no gene match: 7. CDR3 in amino acids: CASSSGLAGAVTYNEQFF. In nucleotides, the CDR3 is TGCGCCAGCAGCTCGGGACTAGCGGGAGCGGTAACCTACAATGAGCAGTTCTTC.